This paragraph covers one T cell receptor beta chain sequence. This record comes from a study of OX40 agonist ivuxolimab in advanced cancers. Libraries were prepared by immunoSEQ multiplex PCR; TCRdb keeps only in-frame clonotypes and omits some of them. The data contain about 80,000 clones, roughly 85% of them seen just once; the ten biggest clones take up less than 2%. Enrollment shut out patients with autoimmune disease history or systemic immunosuppression. V shed 3 bases and J 3 bases; nucleotides not matched to a gene: 3. The CDR3 spans 14 residues. Germline CDR1 and CDR2: MDHEN and SYDVKM. This sample comprised CD4+ or CD8+ T cells sorted from blood, obtained in a trial of the OX40 agonist ivuxolimab. The sequence was obtained from an adult with an advanced solid tumor such as melanoma, head and neck, liver or kidney cancer. The chain is built from TRBV28 and TRBJ1-1, with 8 bases fitting TRBD1. CDR3 DNA sequence: TGTGCCAGCAGTTTGTTGGACAGGGACACTGAAGCTTTCTTT. Protein sequence: CASSLLDRDTEAFF.